A single sample is the source of the 32 T cell receptor beta chains below, sequenced in a study of response to subunit inactivated influenza vaccine. TCRdb re-analysed the RT-PCR reads in MiXCR, keeping a single row per CDR3 protein. The table has 150,000 to 200,000 distinct CDR3 sequences, over 9.5% seen once. These data also featured in a second study, about T cells expressing NK-cell markers. That study adds: UMIs were included in TCR beta cDNA generated by 5'RACE template switching.

The specimen comprised CD8+ T cells sorted from PBMCs, sampled about 13 days after vaccination. The receptors stem from a man aged 50 to 59 who received an inactivated influenza vaccine.

In its sample, this clonotype was seen a few times. This chain joins TRBV3-1 and TRBJ2-5, with D hard to call. This CDR3 has 13 residues. V was trimmed by 0 bases and J by 1 base, leaving 3 bases between them. Germline V gene data show CDR1 as LGHDT and CDR2 as YNNKEL (reference sequence). The CDR3 DNA reads as TGTGCCAGCAGCCAAGATCTCCAAGAGACCCAGTACTTC. It is translated as CASSQDLQETQYF.

The V and J genes are TRBV7-8 and TRBJ2-5; TRBD1 agrees at 9 bases. The CDR3 runs to 15 residues. The V and J ends lost 0 bases and 3 bases, in that order; junction bases with no gene match: 2. Germline V gene lookup returns CDR1 SGHVS and CDR2 FQNEAQ. The CDR3 reads CASSLAGTGKETQYF. CDR3 in DNA: TGTGCCAGCAGCTTAGCGGGGACAGGGAAAGAGACCCAGTACTTC.

This chain's CDR3 is CASSLAPGDRGDETQYF. CDR3 coding DNA: TGTGCCAGCAGTTTAGCGCCTGGGGACAGGGGGGATGAGACCCAGTACTTC. This rearrangement joins TRBV12-3 or TRBV12-4 to TRBJ2-5; 11 nucleotides align to TRBD1. This CDR3 has 17 residues. V shed 0 bases, J shed 5 bases, and the junction held 8 bases outside the gene matches.

This clonotype was picked up a small number of times. The genes are TRBV4-1 and TRBJ2-2; 7 bases line up with TRBD1. V shed 2 bases, J shed 7 bases, and the junction held 7 bases outside the gene matches. CDR3 length: 15 amino acids. The germline V gene has CDR1 MGHRA and CDR2 YSYEKL. The CDR3 spells CASSQYRGDGGELFF. Here the CDR3 DNA reads TGCGCCAGCAGCCAATACAGGGGAGATGGCGGGGAGCTGTTTTTT.

V is TRBV25-1 and J is TRBJ1-2; D perhaps matches TRBD1 (6 bases). CDR1 is MGHDK, CDR2 SYGVNS, per germline. With 7 bases removed from V and 2 bases from J, the gap between germline ends came to 14 bases. The CDR3 covers 14 residues. CDR3 protein: CASINSGENYGYTF. The CDR3 DNA sequence: TGTGCCAGCATAAACTCAGGGGAAAACTATGGCTACACCTTC.

This clonotype has just a few counts. The V call is TRBV14, the J call TRBJ2-7, with 7 nucleotides matching TRBD1. This CDR3 spans 15 amino acids. After removal of 1 base from V and 4 bases from J, the junction contained 7 bases not matched to a gene. Germline values: CDR1 SGHDN, CDR2 FVKESK. CDR3 bases: TGTGCCAGCAGCCAAGCCGGCAGGGGGAAATACGAGCAGTACTTC. Protein sequence: CASSQAGRGKYEQYF.

This clonotype was recorded at least ten times. V and J are TRBV12-3 or TRBV12-4 and TRBJ1-1; D call uncertain. V was clipped by 3 bases and J by 7 bases, with 9 bases between them. This CDR3 contains 12 residues. The CDR3 DNA is TGTGCCAGCAGTTTCGATAGAAGTGAAGCTTTCTTT. This gives the protein CASSFDRSEAFF.

This rearrangement joins TRBV29-1 to TRBJ2-1; a weak D match, TRBD1 (6 bases). V lost 6 bases and J 0 bases, leaving 12 bases between the germline ends. The germline CDR1 and CDR2 sequences are SQVTM and ANQGSEA. The CDR3 covers 14 residues. The CDR3 loop is CSVPTGSSYNEQFF. CDR3 bases: TGCAGCGTCCCTACAGGGTCCTCCTACAATGAGCAGTTCTTC.

The genes are TRBV12-3 or TRBV12-4 and TRBJ2-2, with D perhaps TRBD2 (6 bases). Deletions cut 6 bases from V and 6 bases from J, with 14 bases between. The CDR3 spans 14 residues. CDR3 in amino acids: CASSLVGGAGELFF. The CDR3 DNA reads as TGTGCCAGCAGCCTAGTGGGGGGAGCCGGGGAGCTGTTTTTT.

This clonotype has just a few counts. The chain employs TRBV7-8 and TRBJ2-4, with TRBD2 as a possible D gene (6 bases). CDR1 SGHVS and CDR2 FQNEAQ come from the germline V gene. CDR3 length: 16 residues. V was trimmed by 0 bases and J by 1 base, leaving 10 bases between them. CDR3 loop: CASSLAAAGAKNIQYF. The CDR3 DNA reads as TGTGCCAGCAGCTTAGCAGCGGCGGGGGCCAAAAACATTCAGTACTTC.

The V call is TRBV7-8, the J call TRBJ2-6; TRBD1 matches 8 bases. Losses at the gene ends were 4 bases for V and 3 bases for J; bases not matched to a gene: 14. The CDR3 runs to 19 residues. Germline values: CDR1 SGHVS, CDR2 FQNEAQ. This chain's CDR3 is CASSSSRQGPYIGANVLTF. The DNA for the CDR3 is TGTGCCAGCAGCTCATCACGACAGGGGCCTTACATTGGGGCCAACGTCCTGACTTTC.

This clonotype was recorded a few times. J is TRBJ2-1 and V is TRBV24-1; 10 bases are shared with TRBD2. The J segment lost 6 bases and the V segment lost 2 bases, leaving 9 bases of the junction unmatched. The germline V gene has CDR1 KGHDR and CDR2 SFDVKD. This CDR3 has 17 residues. DNA for the CDR3: TGTGCCACCAGTGATTCGCGGCTAGCGGGAGTCTTCAATGAGCAGTTCTTC. Translation gives CATSDSRLAGVFNEQFF.

This clonotype was counted ten times or more. The CDR3 spells CASSQIAGLDYNEQFF. The CDR3, as DNA: TGTGCCAGCAGTCAGATAGCGGGGCTAGATTACAATGAGCAGTTCTTC. This chain uses TRBV4-2 with TRBJ2-1, with TRBD2 identical over 8 bases. Germline V gene data show CDR1 as LGHNA and CDR2 as YNFKEQ. The CDR3 loop spans 16 amino acids. J was trimmed by 4 bases and V by 6 bases; bases with no gene match: 11.

This clonotype was counted a few times. The CDR3 spells CASSGGGSWSTDTQYF. CDR3 DNA sequence: TGTGCCAGCAGTGGAGGGGGCTCTTGGAGCACAGATACGCAGTATTTT. This chain links TRBV12-3 or TRBV12-4 with TRBJ2-3; D perhaps matches TRBD1 (7 bases). V lost 5 bases to trimming and J lost 0 bases, with 15 bases between them. This CDR3 region has 16 residues.

The J gene is TRBJ1-5, the V gene TRBV19; tentative D call: TRBD1 (5 bases). CDR1 is LNHDA and CDR2 is SQIVND in the germline V gene (reference sequence). V dropped 1 base and J dropped 2 bases, with 9 bases sitting between them. CDR3 size: 15 residues. The CDR3 here is CASSIGGLGNQPQHF. The DNA of the CDR3 is TGTGCCAGTAGTATAGGGGGGTTGGGCAATCAGCCCCAGCATTTT.

The chain joins TRBV10-3 to TRBJ2-7; 7 bases map to TRBD1. The V and J ends lost 6 bases and 5 bases, in that order; junction bases with no gene match: 4. Germline V CDR1 and CDR2: ENHRY, SYGVKD. CDR3 length: 12 residues. The CDR3 nucleotides read TGTGCCATCAGAGTACAGGGGCACGAGCAGTACTTC. Translation: CAIRVQGHEQYF.

V is TRBV5-6 and J is TRBJ2-1; D perhaps matches TRBD1 (5 bases). Germline loops: CDR1 SGHDT, CDR2 YYEEEE. The CDR3 is 14 amino acids. V lost 2 bases and J lost 8, with 14 bases in between. CDR3 sequence reads: CASSFQGSFYEQFF. CDR3 nucleotides: TGTGCCAGCAGCTTCCAGGGTTCATTCTATGAGCAGTTCTTC.

This clonotype showed up just a few times. The V call is TRBV28, the J call TRBJ2-7; 14 positions match TRBD2. The length of the CDR3 is 16 residues. Unmatched junction bases numbered 6, after V lost 3 bases and J lost 5 bases. Germline-derived CDR1 and CDR2 are MDHEN and SYDVKM. CDR3 sequence reads: CASSLGTSGSRNEQYF. The DNA of the CDR3 is TGTGCCAGCAGTTTGGGGACTAGCGGGAGTCGTAACGAGCAGTACTTC.

This clonotype was detected a few times. V is TRBV4-2 and J is TRBJ1-1; possible D gene TRBD1, 5 bases. Trimming removed 5 bases from V and 8 bases from J, with 9 bases in between. The germline CDR1 and CDR2 sequences are LGHNA and YNFKEQ. The CDR3 runs 11 residues. The CDR3, as DNA: TGTGCCAGCAGCACCGGGGGAGAAGCTTTCTTT. Translating it yields CASSTGGEAFF.

In regard to this clonotype: The junction departs from the called germline gene at one end, perhaps through a read error. CDR3 nucleotides: TGTGCCAGCAGCTTAGTCCTGCCTAGCGGGAACAATGAGCGGTTCTTC. This gives the protein CASSLVLPSGNNERFF. The rearrangement links TRBV11-1 to TRBJ2-1, with 9 bases fitting TRBD2. Germline V gives CDR1 SGHAT, CDR2 FQDESV (reference sequence). The CDR3 is made up of 16 amino acids.

This clonotype was seen only a few times. This rearrangement joins TRBV5-1 to TRBJ2-1; D is ambiguous. The CDR3 runs to 12 residues. Germline V CDR1 and CDR2: SGHRS, YFSETQ. V lost 4 bases and J 4 bases, leaving 6 bases between the germline ends. Here the CDR3 reads CASSGGYNEQFF. The CDR3 DNA sequence: TGCGCCAGCAGCGGTGGATACAATGAGCAGTTCTTC.

The rearrangement uses TRBV4-3 and TRBJ1-5; D not certain. Germline loops: CDR1 LGHNA, CDR2 YSLEER. V was trimmed by 0 bases and J by 3 bases, leaving 9 bases between them. This CDR3 has 15 residues. Here the CDR3 DNA reads TGCGCCAGCAGCCAAGATTTCCCAAACAATCAGCCCCAGCATTTT. Protein product: CASSQDFPNNQPQHF.

This clonotype was seen many times. The V and J genes are TRBV7-2 and TRBJ2-7, with D uncertain. CDR1 SGHTA and CDR2 FQGNSA come from the germline V gene. The CDR3 is made up of 12 amino acids. Trimming pared 3 bases from V and 4 bases from J, leaving 7 bases between. CDR3 residues: CASSFWQYEQYF. The DNA for the CDR3 is TGTGCCAGCAGCTTTTGGCAGTACGAGCAGTACTTC.

This clonotype was recorded a few times. The chain joins TRBV4-3 to TRBJ2-7, with TRBD2 matching over 11 bases. Germline V gene lookup returns CDR1 LGHNA and CDR2 YSLEER. CDR3 size: 18 residues. Losses at the gene ends were 0 bases for V and 0 bases for J; bases not matched to a gene: 7. The CDR3 nucleotides are TGCGCCAGCAGCCAAGATGGTAGCGGGAGGGGAGGCTCCTACGAGCAGTACTTC. Translation: CASSQDGSGRGGSYEQYF.

This clonotype was seen ten or more times. This rearrangement joins TRBV29-1 to TRBJ2-7, with TRBD2 identical over 9 bases. CDR3 length: 13 amino acids. The V gene's germline CDR1 is SQVTM and CDR2 ANQGSEA. The V and J ends lost 7 bases and 0 bases, in that order; junction bases with no gene match: 4. The CDR3 spells CSGSSGVSYEQYF. CDR3 sequence (DNA): TGCAGCGGTTCTAGCGGGGTCTCCTACGAGCAGTACTTC.

This clonotype ranks as medium-sized. V usage is TRBV6-2 or TRBV6-3 and J usage is TRBJ2-2; D is perhaps TRBD1 (5 bases). The CDR3 length is 16 residues. V lost 5 bases and J 5 bases, leaving 18 bases between the germline ends. Per the germline V gene, CDR1 is MNHEY and CDR2 is SVGEGT. This chain's CDR3 is CASSPAQHQGTGELFF. CDR3 in DNA: TGTGCCAGCAGTCCGGCCCAACATCAGGGAACCGGGGAGCTGTTTTTT.

The V call is TRBV29-1, the J call TRBJ2-1; tentatively, D is TRBD1 or TRBD2 (5 bases each). The V gene lost 7 bases and the J gene lost 5 bases, with 12 bases spanning the gap. The CDR3 has 12 amino acids. Germline-derived CDR1 and CDR2 are SQVTM and ANQGSEA. The CDR3 DNA reads as TGCAGCGGTGAGAGGGGTAACAATGAGCAGTTCTTC. Protein: CSGERGNNEQFF.

In nucleotides, the CDR3 is TGTGCCAGCAGCTTAGCGTTCACAGGGGGCCTTAACTCTGGAAACACCATATATTTT. Amino acid sequence: CASSLAFTGGLNSGNTIYF. V is TRBV7-8 and J is TRBJ1-3; the match to TRBD1 covers 9 bases. Germline V gene data show CDR1 as SGHVS and CDR2 as FQNEAQ. The junction had 9 bases not matched to a gene; V was cut back by 0 bases and J by 0 bases. The CDR3 spans 19 residues.

This clonotype came up a few times. V is TRBV7-2 and J is TRBJ2-1; no firm D call. The CDR3 spans 14 residues. Germline CDR1 is SGHTA and CDR2 is FQGNSA. The germline V and J ends were trimmed by 1 base and 0 bases, with 4 bases remaining between them. This chain's CDR3 is CASSLGNSYNEQFF. The DNA for the CDR3 is TGTGCCAGCAGCTTAGGGAACTCCTACAATGAGCAGTTCTTC. The full variable domain, in which reference TRBV7-2 and TRBJ2-1 provide the parts outside the CDR3, is GAGVSQSPSNKVTEKGKDVELRCDPISGHTALYWYRQSLGQGLEFLIYFQGNSAPDKSGLPSDRFSAERTGGSVSTLTIQRTQQEDSAVYLCASSLGNSYNEQFFGPGTRLTVL.

The chain employs TRBV29-1 and TRBJ2-2, with 9 positions matching TRBD2. The germline CDR1 and CDR2 sequences are SQVTM and ANQGSEA. V shed 7 bases, J shed 1 base, and the junction held 13 bases outside the gene matches. The CDR3 is 17 amino acids. The CDR3 DNA follows: TGCAGCGCCGGTGGAGGTTCTAGCGGGATGAACACCGGGGAGCTGTTTTTT. Its translation is CSAGGGSSGMNTGELFF.

This clonotype was found a few times. The chain uses TRBV9 and TRBJ2-2; either TRBD1 or TRBD2 may fit D (5 bases each). Germline values: CDR1 SGDLS, CDR2 YYNGEE. The CDR3 runs to 16 residues. Trimming left V 0 bases short and J 4 bases short, with 13 bases between. The CDR3 bases are TGTGCCAGCAGCGTAGCTCGGGGACCGGTCACCGGGGAGCTGTTTTTT. Amino acids: CASSVARGPVTGELFF.

This clonotype was seen a few times. The chain links TRBV9 to TRBJ2-7, with D possibly TRBD2 on 6 matching bases. The CDR3 is 14 residues long. The germline gives CDR1 SGDLS, CDR2 YYNGEE. The ends were cut back, 0 bases at V and 3 bases at J, with 10 bases in the middle. CDR3 amino acids: CASSVAGDVYEQYF. In DNA form, the CDR3 reads TGTGCCAGCAGCGTAGCGGGAGACGTCTACGAGCAGTACTTC.